Below are 27 T cell receptor beta chains sequenced from a single sample in a study of blood T cell repertoires in COVID-19. The table came from immunoSEQ multiplex PCR; TCRdb's copy has only in-frame clones and leaves some out. This table has 430,000 or so clones, about 88% appearing once. What was sequenced was PBMCs or T cells enriched from blood (not recorded which). Receptors originate from a woman under 30 who had been exposed to COVID-19.

This clone was observed a few times. The chain links TRBV4-1 to TRBJ1-2; 7 positions agree with TRBD1. V was clipped by 2 bases and J by 3 bases; unmatched bases: 6. Germline CDR1 reads MGHRA; CDR2 reads YSYEKL. CDR3 length: 15 amino acids. For the CDR3, the DNA is TGCGCCAGCAGCCAACCACAGGGGCGGCACTATGGCTACACCTTC. This encodes CASSQPQGRHYGYTF.

V and J are TRBV28 and TRBJ2-7; a possible D gene is TRBD2 (7 bases). The germline V gene has CDR1 MDHEN and CDR2 SYDVKM. The V and J ends lost 3 bases and 3 bases respectively, with 18 bases between them. The CDR3 runs 16 residues. Here the CDR3 DNA reads TGTGCCAGCAGTTTTGGGGCAGGGGACTACTTCTACGAGCAGTACTTC. Translating it yields CASSFGAGDYFYEQYF.

The chain recombines TRBV30 with TRBJ1-2, with 8 bases that match TRBD1. CDR1 and CDR2 from the germline V gene are GTSNPN and SVGIG (reference sequence). This CDR3 region has 16 residues. J lost 3 bases, V lost 2 bases, and 11 bases had no gene match. The CDR3 region has the DNA TGTGCCTGGAGTTACGGTCCGACAGGGGACTACTATGGCTACACCTTC. Its protein product is CAWSYGPTGDYYGYTF.

V is TRBV7-2 and J is TRBJ1-5, with 7 bases fitting TRBD1. The CDR3 runs 16 residues. J was trimmed by 1 base and V by 1 base; bases with no gene match: 4. CDR1 is SGHTA and CDR2 is FQGNSA in the germline V gene. CDR3 region: CASSLGGGYSNQPQHF. CDR3 DNA sequence: TGTGCCAGCAGCTTAGGAGGGGGCTACAGCAATCAGCCCCAGCATTTT.

The chain uses TRBV19 and TRBJ2-3; 9 bases match TRBD2. V lost 3 bases to trimming and J lost 4 bases; unmatched junction nucleotides: 5. The CDR3 extends over 15 amino acids. Germline assignment: CDR1 LNHDA and CDR2 SQIVND (reference sequence). The CDR3 nucleotides are TGTGCCAGTAGTATTTTTAGCGGGAGCCCAGATACGCAGTATTTT. Protein: CASSIFSGSPDTQYF.

This chain connects TRBV2 to TRBJ1-4, with D unresolved. V lost 6 bases and J lost 8, with 13 bases in between. The CDR3 totals 13 residues. Germline V CDR1 and CDR2: SNHLY, FYNNEI. The CDR3 loop is CASRVEEGEKLFF. Written as DNA, the CDR3 is TGTGCCAGCAGAGTGGAAGAGGGCGAAAAACTGTTTTTT.

The chain joins TRBV21-1 to TRBJ2-2; the table's D call, TRBD1, has no DNA check behind it. TRBV21-1 is tagged as a pseudogene. The length of the CDR3 is 13 residues. CDR3 in DNA: TGTGCCAGCAGCACGACAGGGGCCGGGGAGCTGTTTTTT. Amino acid sequence: CASSTTGAGELFF.

The V call is TRBV15, the J call TRBJ2-1, with TRBD2 matching over 12 bases. Germline-derived CDR1 and CDR2 are LNHNV and YYDKDF (reference sequence). V lost 5 bases, J lost 8 bases, and 7 bases stayed unmatched. This CDR3 comprises 15 residues. The CDR3 sequence: CATSYSSGGADEQFF. The CDR3 nucleotides are TGTGCCACCAGCTATTCTAGCGGGGGGGCCGATGAGCAGTTCTTC.

The rearrangement uses TRBV21-1 and TRBJ2-2; the table's TRBD1 call for D was not verified on the DNA. TRBV21-1 is designated a pseudogene. This CDR3 is built from 15 residues. DNA for the CDR3: TGTGCCAGCAGCAAACCCAGGGGGCCCGCCGGGGAGCTGTTTTTT. Amino acids: CASSKPRGPAGELFF.

The gene calls are TRBV11-2 and TRBJ1-1; TRBD1 matches at 9 bases. Germline CDR1 reads SGHAT; CDR2 reads FQNNGV. The V segment lost 7 bases and the J segment 3 bases; nucleotides outside the gene matches: 9. The CDR3 consists of 15 residues. The CDR3 DNA sequence: TGTGCCAGCAACGGGGACAGGGCTGGGGACACTGAAGCTTTCTTT. This sequence encodes CASNGDRAGDTEAFF.

The chain uses TRBV7-3 and TRBJ2-1; 9 positions agree with TRBD2. CDR3 length equals 15 residues. Germline-derived CDR1 and CDR2 are SGHTA and FQGTGA. The trim removed 3 bases at V and 4 bases at J, leaving 4 bases unmatched. As DNA, the CDR3 is TGTGCCAGCAGCTTTTCTAGCGGGGCTTACAATGAGCAGTTCTTC. Its translation: CASSFSSGAYNEQFF.

The table lists this clone with a few counts. The genes are TRBV7-2 and TRBJ2-3; D might be TRBD1 (5 bases). Trimming removed 1 base at V and 3 bases at J, with 8 bases between. CDR1 SGHTA and CDR2 FQGNSA come from the germline V gene. The length of the CDR3 is 14 residues. Here the CDR3 reads CASSLVAGTDTQYF. The CDR3 DNA sequence: TGTGCCAGCAGCTTAGTGGCAGGGACAGATACGCAGTATTTT.

The chain uses TRBV6-5 and TRBJ1-5; 8 nucleotides agree with TRBD1. Losses at the gene ends were 4 bases for V and 4 bases for J; bases not matched to a gene: 6. The V gene's germline CDR1 is MNHEY and CDR2 SVGAGI. The CDR3 has 15 amino acids. Here the CDR3 reads CASSSVRQGNQPQHF. The CDR3 nucleotides are TGTGCCAGCAGTTCCGTACGACAGGGGAATCAGCCCCAGCATTTT.

This clone has a single count. V is TRBV5-4 and J is TRBJ2-1, with 8 bases that match TRBD2. CDR1 SGHNT and CDR2 YYREEE come from the germline V gene (reference sequence). This CDR3 contains 15 residues. Germline trimming cut 2 bases from V and 9 bases from J; bases unmatched to any gene: 10. CDR3 DNA sequence: TGTGCCAGCAGCTTAGATGCGGGGGGCCTCTTTGAGCAGTTCTTC. Its translation: CASSLDAGGLFEQFF.

CDR3 region: CASSSGPRVPTEAFF. CDR3 nucleotide sequence: TGTGCCAGCAGCTCAGGGCCCCGAGTCCCCACTGAAGCTTTCTTT. The chain combines TRBV11-3 with TRBJ1-1; D possibly corresponds to TRBD1 (5 bases). Germline CDR1 is SGHNT and CDR2 is YENEEA. The CDR3 length is 15 residues. Trimming took off 4 bases at V and 4 bases at J, with 16 bases between the two ends.

V is TRBV27 and J is TRBJ2-7; 9 nucleotides agree with TRBD2. Germline CDR1 and CDR2: MNHEY and SMNVEV (reference sequence). The CDR3 runs 15 residues. Unmatched junction bases numbered 9, after V lost 8 bases and J lost 1 base. The CDR3 coding sequence is TGTGCCAGCTCGGCCGGACTAGCGACATCCTACGAGCAGTACTTC. Its translation: CASSAGLATSYEQYF.

This sequence joins TRBV15 and TRBJ2-2, with 12 nucleotides matching TRBD1. The V gene's germline CDR1 is LNHNV and CDR2 YYDKDF (reference sequence). The CDR3 has 16 residues. Losses at the gene ends were 3 bases for V and 4 bases for J; bases not matched to a gene: 3. This CDR3 is CATSRGQGASTGELFF. As DNA, the CDR3 is TGTGCCACCAGCAGGGGACAGGGGGCGAGCACCGGGGAGCTGTTTTTT.

This chain links TRBV28 with TRBJ1-2; D gene uncertain. This CDR3 has 12 residues. Germline loops: CDR1 MDHEN, CDR2 SYDVKM. V was shortened by 2 bases and J by 3 bases, with 4 bases between the two germline ends. CDR3 loop: CASSLPDYGYTF. The CDR3 bases are TGTGCCAGCAGTTTACCGGACTATGGCTACACCTTC.

This chain uses TRBV5-5 with TRBJ1-3; the D is unclear. Germline V gene data show CDR1 as SGHKS and CDR2 as YYEKEE (reference sequence). V lost 5 bases, J lost 0 bases, and 12 bases lay in between. The CDR3 is 15 residues long. As DNA, the CDR3 is TGTGCCAGCAGAGAGGGTCCTACCTCTGGAAACACCATATATTTT. It translates to CASREGPTSGNTIYF.

The chain has TRBV19 and TRBJ2-1, with TRBD2 matching over 9 bases. Trimming took 10 bases from V and 0 from J; bases not matched to a gene: 7. This CDR3 spans 15 amino acids. Germline CDR1 and CDR2: LNHDA and SQIVND (reference sequence). Here the CDR3 DNA reads TGTGCCACGAAGCGGGAGGCGTTCTCCTACAATGAGCAGTTCTTC. As protein: CATKREAFSYNEQFF.

The J gene is TRBJ1-2, the V gene TRBV19, with TRBD1 matching over 8 bases. The CDR3 has 16 amino acids. Germline loops: CDR1 LNHDA, CDR2 SQIVND (reference sequence). Trimming at V came to 4 bases and at J to 5 bases, leaving 12 bases not matched to a gene. Here the CDR3 reads CASSNGQGPADYGYTF. The CDR3 DNA reads as TGTGCCAGTAGTAATGGACAGGGACCAGCTGATTATGGCTACACCTTC. Full variable domain (rest looked up from reference TRBV19 and TRBJ1-2): DGGITQSPKYLFRKEGQNVTLSCEQNLNHDAMYWYRQDPGQGLRLIYYSQIVNDFQKGDIAEGYSVSREKKESFPLTVTSAQKNPTAFYLCASSNGQGPADYGYTFGSGTRLTVV.

The chain combines TRBV6-5 with TRBJ1-1; D perhaps matches TRBD1 (5 bases). V lost 8 bases and J 1 base, leaving 11 bases between the germline ends. Germline CDR1 is MNHEY and CDR2 is SVGAGI. The CDR3 covers 13 residues. The CDR3 region is CASSRGRNTEAFF. CDR3 nucleotides: TGTGCCAGCTCGCGGGGGAGGAACACTGAAGCTTTCTTT.

The chain uses TRBV9 and TRBJ2-7; 7 bases agree with TRBD1. The CDR3 is 14 residues long. The germline gives CDR1 SGDLS, CDR2 YYNGEE. V shed 4 bases and J 3 bases; nucleotides not matched to a gene: 7. CDR3 nucleotides: TGTGCCAGCAGCTTAGGGACAGAGTACTACGAGCAGTACTTC. Residues: CASSLGTEYYEQYF.

This chain links TRBV4-2 with TRBJ1-1; no definite D call. CDR1 and CDR2 from the germline V gene are LGHNA and YNFKEQ. The CDR3 is made up of 14 amino acids. V gave up 0 bases and J gave up 7 bases, with 12 bases separating them. The CDR3, as DNA: TGTGCCAGCAGCCAAGATCCGGCGGCGAGTGAAGCTTTCTTT. As protein: CASSQDPAASEAFF.

This chain links TRBV14 with TRBJ1-2, with 9 bases aligning to TRBD1. The CDR3 covers 15 residues. Germline-derived CDR1 and CDR2 are SGHDN and FVKESK. V was pared by 0 bases and J by 5 bases, with 4 bases of the junction left unmatched. Here the CDR3 reads CASSQDSQGAYGYTF. The CDR3 DNA reads as TGTGCCAGCAGCCAAGATTCACAGGGGGCGTATGGCTACACCTTC.

The count of this clone is one. Here the CDR3 reads CASSGGQTMNTEAFF. The CDR3 DNA reads TGTGCCAGCAGCGGGGGACAGACCATGAACACTGAAGCTTTCTTT. The rearrangement links TRBV7-9 to TRBJ1-1; 7 bases are a match to TRBD1. The V gene end was trimmed by 5 bases and the J gene end by 0 bases; junction bases not matched to a gene: 6. Germline CDR1 is SEHNR and CDR2 is FQNEAQ (reference sequence). There are 15 residues in the CDR3.

The J gene is TRBJ2-2, the V gene TRBV5-1, with D possibly matching TRBD2 (6 bases). The CDR3 extends over 16 amino acids. Trimming took 4 bases from V and 0 from J, leaving 13 bases between them. The germline gives CDR1 SGHRS, CDR2 YFSETQ. This CDR3 is CASSPEGRANTGELFF. In DNA form, the CDR3 reads TGCGCCAGCAGCCCGGAGGGGCGAGCGAACACCGGGGAGCTGTTTTTT. Filled out from reference TRBV5-1 and TRBJ2-2, the complete variable domain reads KAGVTQTPRYLIKTRGQQVTLSCSPISGHRSVSWYQQTPGQGLQFLFEYFSETQRNKGNFPGRFSGRQFSNSRSEMNVSTLELGDSALYLCASSPEGRANTGELFFGEGSRLTVL.